The 10 T cell receptor beta chains reported below all come from one sample, sequenced in a study of T-cell memory formation after mild COVID-19. One entry per CDR3 protein, called by TCRdb with MiXCR from the 5' RACE reads. The data contain more than 400,000 distinct CDR3 sequences, 15% to 20% of them singletons. The sequenced sample consisted of PBMCs or a T cell subset sorted from them (not recorded which). The receptor set was obtained from an adult woman who had mild COVID-19 (a few samples of this study predate the infection). Cell type and time point are not known.

V and J are TRBV5-1 and TRBJ2-1, with TRBD2 matching over 8 bases. The CDR3 length is 15 residues. V shed 1 base and J 8 bases; nucleotides not matched to a gene: 8. The germline V gene has CDR1 SGHRS and CDR2 YFSETQ. The CDR3 bases are TGCGCCAGCAGCTTGACGGCGGGGGGCGGCTATGAGCAGTTCTTC. Translation: CASSLTAGGGYEQFF.

This clonotype appeared a few times. The chain employs TRBV7-9 and TRBJ2-3; possibly TRBD1 for D (5 bases). CDR1 SEHNR and CDR2 FQNEAQ come from the germline V gene (reference sequence). V lost 6 bases, J lost 5 bases, and 24 bases lay in between. The CDR3 has 17 amino acids. The chain's CDR3 is CASSKNSFQGFGDTQYF. The CDR3 nucleotides read TGTGCCAGCAGTAAAAATAGTTTTCAGGGATTTGGAGATACGCAGTATTTT.

This clonotype showed up just a few times. The chain employs TRBV5-6 and TRBJ1-4; tentative D call: TRBD1 (5 bases). V dropped 6 bases and J dropped 4 bases, with 10 bases sitting between them. Germline V gene lookup returns CDR1 SGHDT and CDR2 YYEEEE. The CDR3 totals 13 residues. The CDR3 coding sequence is TGTGCCAGCACTAGACAGATTAATGAAAAACTGTTTTTT. Translating gives CASTRQINEKLFF.

This chain links TRBV6-2 or TRBV6-3 with TRBJ2-2; D is unresolved. Trimming removed 7 bases from V and 9 bases from J, with 18 bases in between. CDR1 MNHEY and CDR2 SVGEGT come from the germline V gene. The CDR3 consists of 14 residues. The CDR3 spells CASTPYLFERELFF. CDR3 bases: TGTGCCAGCACCCCGTATCTGTTCGAGCGGGAGCTGTTTTTT.

This clonotype has just a few counts. This chain uses TRBV7-9 with TRBJ1-2; 9 nucleotides line up with TRBD1. V gave up 5 bases and J gave up 8 bases; unmatched junction bases: 15. In germline, CDR1 is SEHNR, CDR2 FQNEAQ (reference sequence). The CDR3 is made up of 16 amino acids. Here the CDR3 DNA reads TGTGCCAGCAGCGGGATTACTACAGGGGGCTATTCGGGCTACACCTTC. Its protein is CASSGITTGGYSGYTF.

The gene calls are TRBV12-3 or TRBV12-4 and TRBJ1-5; D uncertain. V was cut by 1 base and J by 6 bases, with 4 bases left in between. The CDR3 extends over 12 amino acids. CDR3 loop: CASSLGFQPQHF. The CDR3 DNA sequence: TGTGCCAGCAGTTTAGGGTTTCAGCCCCAGCATTTT.

This clonotype was seen ten or more times. The chain couples TRBV12-3 or TRBV12-4 to TRBJ2-1; tentatively, D is TRBD2 (6 bases). V dropped 7 bases and J dropped 7 bases, with 17 bases sitting between them. This CDR3 has 14 residues. The CDR3 bases are TGTGCCAGCACCCCTGACGGTGGGGGGAATGAGCAGTTCTTC. Translation gives CASTPDGGGNEQFF.

This chain links TRBV5-1 with TRBJ2-2; D uncertain. V lost 1 base to trimming and J lost 7 bases, with 14 bases between them. CDR3 length equals 15 residues. Per the germline V gene, CDR1 is SGHRS and CDR2 is YFSETQ. CDR3 sequence reads: CASSLRASAGGELFF. The CDR3 DNA reads TGCGCCAGCAGCTTGCGGGCCTCCGCCGGCGGGGAGCTGTTTTTT.

This clonotype appeared a few times. V usage is TRBV7-9 and J usage is TRBJ2-1, with 8 bases that match TRBD2. Germline values: CDR1 SEHNR, CDR2 FQNEAQ (reference sequence). This CDR3 has 15 amino acids. V was pared by 5 bases and J by 8 bases, with 11 bases of the junction left unmatched. CDR3 sequence reads: CASSRLGGRKDEQFF. CDR3 DNA sequence: TGTGCCAGCAGCCGACTTGGCGGGAGGAAGGATGAGCAGTTCTTC.

The table lists this clonotype with many counts. The chain combines TRBV15 with TRBJ2-1; D is uncertain. The CDR3 sequence is 16 residues long. Germline CDR1 LNHNV, CDR2 YYDKDF (reference sequence). V dropped 5 bases and J dropped 5 bases, with 19 bases sitting between them. The CDR3 bases are TGTGCCACCAGCGAAGGTAGTGGTCCTTATGACAATGAGCAGTTCTTC. Residues: CATSEGSGPYDNEQFF.